What follows describes a single T cell receptor (beta chain). This entry comes from a study of human T cells and chemical hapten exposure. Study context: While the approximately 25-week study was under way, patients received diphenylcyclopropenone on the scalp every week. The study patch tested 0.01% DPC on the upper back and read results at 6 days.

The time point is: pre-sensitization, week 0. Treatment: therapeutic diphenylcyclopropenone sensitization with weekly scalp DPC. Ahead of each patch test application, blood was drawn. V lost 0 bases to trimming and J lost 4 bases, with 7 bases between them. Germline V gene sequence: CDR1 DFQATT, CDR2 SNEGSKA (reference sequence). This CDR3 is 13 amino acids long. TCRdb called the RACE reads again in MiXCR, with one record for every CDR3 protein. The sample includes some 360,000 distinct CDR3 sequences, roughly 5% of them seen just once. The sample here was whole blood, taken in connection with sensitization to the hapten diphenylcyclopropenone (DPC). This chain uses TRBV20-1 with TRBJ2-1; no definite D call. This TCR came from a woman aged 45-60 years with alopecia areata. Some clones in this sample may be carry-over from other donors' samples. The CDR3 DNA reads as TGCAGTGCTAGAGAGAGACTGTACAATGAGCAGTTCTTC. Translating gives CSARERLYNEQFF.